This T cell receptor (beta chain) was observed in a study of blood T cell repertoires in COVID-19 (dated by TCRdb to the early 2020s). About the study as a whole: Collaborator samples came from the United States, Italy and Spain and covered acute and convalescent phases of COVID-19. The prospective study material was composed of cDNA or gDNA derived from T cells, B-cell-depleted T cells, or PBMCs. Subjects who had been exposed to COVID-19, were actively infected with it, or had recovered from it provided the deeply sampled blood TCRbeta repertoires that made up the dataset. The repertoires were released in a freely available public database meant as a resource for research on the immune response to SARS-CoV-2. The samples were drawn from two sources: the first 160 participants of the ongoing ImmuneRACE study, and 1,254 subjects contributed by 6 global collaborators. Nearly every sample came with metadata listing a de-identified subject ID, COVID-19 status, age in years and sex. Where available, HLA class I and class II types were taken from metadata supplied by the sample provider and were not determined by assay-based typing. General conclusions and limits of the study: How much clinical and demographic metadata was included differed by source and by participant, and the metadata was provided uncurated.

Comment on this clone: The specificity of this receptor is unknown. No much larger clone is present one base from it, and per-base qualities are unavailable.

Collaborating institutions collected whole blood in K2EDTA tubes following their own protocols. Collaborator samples were shipped for TCRbeta analysis as frozen whole blood, isolated PBMCs, or DNA extracted from either sample type. Per the germline V gene, MNHNS is the CDR1 and SASEGT is the CDR2. From the cysteine up to the phenylalanine, the CDR3 has a length of 13 residues. The sequence is cut down to CDR3 DNA, 39 bases in frame from base 1. Trimming at the junction amounts to 3 bases on V and 1 base on J, and the germline ends lie 6 bases apart. The immunoSEQ Assay, a bias-controlled multiplex PCR, was used to amplify TCRbeta CDR3 regions from genomic DNA. The study's processing was this. Nucleated cell counts per sample were estimated from amplification of reference gene primers within the assay. To quantify the absolute abundance of each unique TCRbeta CDR3 rearrangement, sequence reads were collapsed and filtered. For each sample, productive Simpson clonality was calculated as the square root of Simpson's diversity index across productive rearrangements. TCRdb took over this immuneACCESS table, retaining in-frame rearrangements with V and J assigned. Such tables are incomplete; in checked studies, under half of the missing clones stem from an unresolved V gene, and the remainder is unexplained. That table gives V, J and clone size, and the DNA gave D and trimming. For this sample there are under 250,000 clones; approximately 81% appear just once. The ten biggest clones cover less than 4% of the sample.

Sample: peripheral blood. The origin of this receptor is a woman of 80 years or more with acute or convalescent COVID-19. The V and J genes are TRBV6-1 and TRBJ1-2; the D gene is not confidently resolved. The CDR3 sequence is CASSDRINYGYTF. The bases read TGTGCCAGCAGTGACAGGATTAACTATGGCTACACCTTC.